The 22 T cell receptor beta chains reported below all come from one sample, sequenced in a study of control samples from healthy donors and cancer patients. TCRdb keeps only in-frame clones here, not all; method: immunoSEQ multiplex PCR. Of more than 60,000 clones in the sample, roughly 90% were seen once. What was sequenced was PBMCs. The receptors here all came from a woman between 45 and 65 years old with colorectal cancer.

This chain links TRBV29-1 with TRBJ1-1, with 10 bases that match TRBD1. Germline V lookup: CDR1 SQVTM, CDR2 ANQGSEA. Germline trimming cut 6 bases from V and 3 bases from J; bases unmatched to any gene: 4. The CDR3 is 13 residues long. The CDR3 DNA sequence: TGCAGCGTCCGAGGACAGGGGGACACTGAAGCTTTCTTT. It is translated as CSVRGQGDTEAFF.

The gene calls are TRBV6-5 and TRBJ2-7; D gene unclear. The CDR3 has 15 residues. Germline V gives CDR1 MNHEY, CDR2 SVGAGI. Trimming left V 7 bases short and J 0 bases short, with 16 bases between. The CDR3 protein is CASKEYFSSSYEQYV. The CDR3 DNA sequence: TGTGCCAGCAAGGAATACTTTTCGAGCTCCTACGAGCAGTACGTC.

V and J are TRBV10-2 and TRBJ2-7, with unresolved D. V was cut by 7 bases and J by 0 bases, with 13 bases left in between. CDR1 is WSHSY, CDR2 SAAADI, per germline. The CDR3 contains 14 residues. The CDR3 nucleotides read TGCGCCAGCAAGAGACACGAGAGCTCCTACGAGCAGTACGTC. It is translated as CASKRHESSYEQYV.

This clone was recorded a few times. J is TRBJ2-5 and V is TRBV5-1; 10 bases match TRBD1. CDR1 and CDR2 (germline): SGHRS, YFSETQ. This CDR3 comprises 14 residues. With V trimmed by 5 bases and J by 5 bases, 6 bases remained unmatched. The CDR3 nucleotides read TGCGCCAGCAGGGCCGGGACAGGGGACGAGACCCAGTACTTC. Its translation: CASRAGTGDETQYF. The entire variable domain, with the rest obtained from reference TRBV5-1 and TRBJ2-5, is as follows: KAGVTQTPRYLIKTRGQQVTLSCSPISGHRSVSWYQQTPGQGLQFLFEYFSETQRNKGNFPGRFSGRQFSNSRSEMNVSTLELGDSALYLCASRAGTGDETQYFGPGTRLLVL.

The V and J genes are TRBV9 and TRBJ1-2; the match to TRBD1 covers 7 bases. Germline V gene lookup returns CDR1 SGDLS and CDR2 YYNGEE. Trimming at V came to 7 bases and at J to 8 bases, leaving 8 bases not matched to a gene. The CDR3 runs to 12 residues. CDR3: CASGQGGRGYTF. CDR3 DNA: TGTGCCAGCGGGCAGGGGGGAAGAGGCTACACCTTC.

V gene TRBV3-1 (or the pseudogene TRBV3-2) combines with J gene TRBJ2-5; D not certain. Per the germline V gene, CDR1 is LGHDT and CDR2 is YNNKEL (reference sequence). Deletions cut 0 bases from V and 1 base from J, with 9 bases between. The CDR3 spans 15 residues. For the CDR3, the DNA is TGTGCCAGCAGCCAAGATGGCTCTTTCCAAGAGACCCAGTACTTC. Translating it yields CASSQDGSFQETQYF.

The chain combines TRBV7-2 with TRBJ1-5; D is uncertain. Trimming pared 2 bases from V and 0 bases from J, leaving 5 bases between. Germline V gene lookup returns CDR1 SGHTA and CDR2 FQGNSA. This CDR3 comprises 14 residues. The CDR3 sequence is CASSLPSSNQPQHF. The CDR3 DNA reads TGTGCCAGCAGCTTACCTTCTAGCAATCAGCCCCAGCATTTT. Using reference TRBV7-2 and TRBJ1-5 for the parts outside the CDR3, the full variable domain is GAGVSQSPSNKVTEKGKDVELRCDPISGHTALYWYRQSLGQGLEFLIYFQGNSAPDKSGLPSDRFSAERTGGSVSTLTIQRTQQEDSAVYLCASSLPSSNQPQHFGDGTRLSIL.

This clone was detected only once. The rearrangement joins TRBV9 to TRBJ1-1; D is unresolved. Germline CDR1 SGDLS, CDR2 YYNGEE. The CDR3 has 14 amino acids. V lost 1 base to trimming and J lost 1 base, with 8 bases between them. The CDR3 nucleotides read TGTGCCAGCAGCGTATCGGGCTGGAACACTGAAGCTTTCTTT. Translated: CASSVSGWNTEAFF.

The chain employs TRBV18 and TRBJ2-2; the match to TRBD1 covers 8 bases. Germline trimming cut 2 bases from V and 4 bases from J; bases unmatched to any gene: 9. Germline loops: CDR1 KGHSH, CDR2 LQKENI. The CDR3 is 17 amino acids. This CDR3 is CASSPGTGRRGTGELFF. CDR3 DNA: TGTGCCAGCTCACCAGGGACAGGAAGAAGGGGCACCGGGGAGCTGTTTTTT.

V and J are TRBV5-6 and TRBJ2-2; weak D call: TRBD1 (5 bases). The V end was cut by 4 bases, the J end by 5 bases, with 15 bases between. The length of the CDR3 is 15 residues. Germline assignment: CDR1 SGHDT and CDR2 YYEEEE. CDR3 amino acids: CASSIQGGLTGELFF. CDR3 nucleotides: TGTGCCAGCAGCATCCAGGGTGGGTTAACCGGGGAGCTGTTTTTT.

The gene calls are TRBV2 and TRBJ1-5; D is undetermined. There are 13 residues in the CDR3. CDR1 is SNHLY and CDR2 is FYNNEI in the germline V gene. V gave up 3 bases and J gave up 5 bases, with 8 bases separating them. The CDR3 coding sequence is TGTGCCAGCAGTGATGGTTGGGATCAGCCCCAGCATTTT. It encodes CASSDGWDQPQHF.

The chain carries TRBV15 and TRBJ1-2; weak D call: TRBD1 (5 bases). This CDR3 has 15 amino acids. Trimming left V 1 base short and J 4 bases short, with 13 bases between. CDR1 and CDR2 (germline): LNHNV, YYDKDF (reference sequence). The CDR3 loop is CATSRGRGRAYGYTF. The CDR3 DNA follows: TGTGCCACCAGCAGAGGACGGGGCAGGGCCTATGGCTACACCTTC.

The V and J genes are TRBV30 and TRBJ2-5; 10 bases line up with TRBD1. The CDR3 length is 11 residues. The ends lost 5 bases at V and 9 bases at J; junction bases unmatched: 3. Looked up from germline, CDR1 is GTSNPN and CDR2 is SVGIG (reference sequence). The chain's CDR3 is CAWDRGPAQYF. Here the CDR3 DNA reads TGTGCCTGGGACAGGGGGCCGGCCCAGTACTTC.

The rearrangement uses TRBV11-1 and TRBJ2-2; 11 bases fit TRBD1. The CDR3 spans 16 residues. V shed 0 bases and J 5 bases; nucleotides not matched to a gene: 2. Germline CDR1 reads SGHAT; CDR2 reads FQDESV (reference sequence). CDR3 sequence (DNA): TGTGCCAGCAGCTTAGCCGGGACAGGGGGGACCGGGGAGCTGTTTTTT. Translating gives CASSLAGTGGTGELFF.

This clone was seen a single time. The chain joins TRBV5-1 to TRBJ2-5, with 12 bases lining up with TRBD2. This CDR3 has 16 amino acids. The germline gives CDR1 SGHRS, CDR2 YFSETQ. Trimming took 7 bases from V and 1 from J; bases not matched to a gene: 8. The CDR3 region has the DNA TGCGCCAGCGCTGCCGGACTAGCGGGGACCCAAGAGACCCAGTACTTC. Amino acids: CASAAGLAGTQETQYF.

This clone occurred once. This chain uses TRBV4-3 with TRBJ1-2, with TRBD1 identical over 8 bases. CDR3 length: 18 residues. The germline gives CDR1 LGHNA, CDR2 YSLEER. The V and J ends lost 1 base and 8 bases, in that order; junction bases with no gene match: 18. In DNA form, the CDR3 reads TGCGCCAGCAGCCAAGTGGTGGCAGGGGGCATCAATCGGGGAGGCTACACCTTC. This sequence encodes CASSQVVAGGINRGGYTF.

The chain couples TRBV15 to TRBJ1-1; a weak D match, TRBD1 (5 bases). The CDR3 is 16 amino acids. The germline gives CDR1 LNHNV, CDR2 YYDKDF (reference sequence). Trimming took 0 bases from V and 1 from J, leaving 12 bases between them. The CDR3 DNA is TGTGCCACCAGCAGAGATCTTGGGACGAGGAACACTGAAGCTTTCTTT. Translated, it gives CATSRDLGTRNTEAFF.

The V call is TRBV27, the J call TRBJ1-6, with D tentatively TRBD1 (5 bases). Germline loops: CDR1 MNHEY, CDR2 SMNVEV (reference sequence). V was pared by 4 bases and J by 2 bases, with 12 bases between. The CDR3 has 16 residues. CDR3 region: CASSSTAPTYNSPLHF. CDR3 sequence (DNA): TGTGCCAGCAGTTCGACAGCTCCTACCTATAATTCACCCCTCCACTTT.

This clone appeared a few times. J is TRBJ2-4 and V is TRBV5-6; 7 nucleotides line up with TRBD1. Losses at the gene ends were 7 bases for V and 2 bases for J; bases not matched to a gene: 6. The CDR3 runs to 14 residues. Germline V gene data show CDR1 as SGHDT and CDR2 as YYEEEE. The CDR3 sequence is CASGLTGTKNIQYF. CDR3 sequence (DNA): TGTGCCAGCGGCCTGACAGGGACCAAAAACATTCAGTACTTC.

The chain joins TRBV3-1 (or the pseudogene TRBV3-2) to TRBJ1-4, with 7 bases that match TRBD1. Germline V gives CDR1 LGHDT, CDR2 YNNKEL (reference sequence). With 2 bases clipped from V and 7 bases from J, the junction kept 1 base outside the gene matches. The CDR3 sequence is 13 residues long. For the CDR3, the DNA is TGTGCCAGCAGCCAACAGGGGGGTGAAAAACTGTTTTTT. Amino acid sequence: CASSQQGGEKLFF.

This clone was observed a single time. This chain links TRBV12-3 or TRBV12-4 with TRBJ1-2, with D possibly being TRBD1 (6 bases). The CDR3 is 13 residues long. Trimming removed 5 bases from V and 2 bases from J, with 9 bases in between. CDR3 protein: CASSRTGNYGYTF. The CDR3 DNA follows: TGTGCCAGCAGTCGAACAGGGAACTATGGCTACACCTTC.

A word on this clone: The same CDR3 is also encoded by other DNA sequences in this sample. J is TRBJ2-2 and V is TRBV7-3, with D perhaps assigned TRBD1 or TRBD2 (6 bases each). V was cut by 3 bases and J by 4 bases, with 12 bases left in between. Germline CDR1 and CDR2: SGHTA and FQGTGA. This CDR3 contains 15 residues. The DNA of the CDR3 is TGTGCCAGCAGCTTGGGTGGAGGGGGCACCGGGGAGCTGTTTTTT. Its translation: CASSLGGGGTGELFF. Filled out from reference TRBV7-3 and TRBJ2-2, the complete variable domain reads GAGVSQTPSNKVTEKGKYVELRCDPISGHTALYWYRQSLGQGPEFLIYFQGTGAADDSGLPNDRFFAVRPEGSVSTLKIQRTERGDSAVYLCASSLGGGGTGELFFGEGSRLTVL.